This T cell receptor (beta chain) came from a study of blood T cell repertoires in COVID-19. Study at large: Both acute and convalescent COVID-19 samples were obtained from the United States, Italy and Spain. Nucleic acid was either cDNA or gDNA, and it came from T cells, B-cell-depleted T cells, or PBMCs.

Germline CDR1 and CDR2: MNHEY and SVGAGI. The J segment lost 10 bases and the V segment lost 5 bases, leaving 11 bases of the junction unmatched. The CDR3 spans 14 residues. Methods used by the authors: Reference gene primer amplification gave estimated nucleated cell counts. The protocol was immunoSEQ multiplex PCR, while the TCRdb copy is restricted to in-frame clones and leaves out a portion. That table furnishes V, J and clone size, whereas the DNA furnished D and trimming. The sample holds about 40,000 clones, over 75% seen once. The chain uses TRBV6-5 and TRBJ1-5; 7 nucleotides match TRBD1. This clonotype originated in a woman aged 70-85 years with acute or convalescent COVID-19. The sequenced sample was peripheral blood. The CDR3 loop is CASSRTGARVPQHF. CDR3 sequence (DNA): TGTGCCAGCAGTCGGACAGGCGCGAGGGTTCCCCAGCATTTT.